These 28 T cell receptor beta chains originate from one sample sequenced in a study of response to subunit inactivated influenza vaccine. TCRdb processed the RT-PCR reads anew with MiXCR; each CDR3 protein has one entry. The sample includes hundreds of thousands of distinct CDR3 sequences, approximately 14% seen only once; the top ten take approximately 7.6%. The specimen comprised PBMCs from blood, sampled approximately 15 days before vaccination. The origin of the receptors is a man in his fifties who received an inactivated influenza vaccine.

This chain links TRBV20-1 with TRBJ2-2, with 9 bases matching TRBD2. The J segment lost 0 bases and the V segment lost 0 bases, leaving 5 bases of the junction unmatched. CDR1 and CDR2 from the germline V gene are DFQATT and SNEGSKA (reference sequence). This CDR3 comprises 17 residues. This chain's CDR3 is CSAREGGGRANTGELFF. In nucleotides, the CDR3 is TGCAGTGCTAGAGAGGGGGGCGGGAGGGCGAACACCGGGGAGCTGTTTTTT.

This clonotype was counted only a few times. This sequence joins TRBV20-1 and TRBJ2-1; 13 positions match TRBD2. Germline V gene data show CDR1 as DFQATT and CDR2 as SNEGSKA (reference sequence). The J segment lost 9 bases and the V segment lost 5 bases, leaving 13 bases of the junction unmatched. The CDR3 extends over 16 amino acids. The CDR3 loop reads CSASRSGLAGAGEQFF. The CDR3 DNA is TGCAGTGCTTCCCGGAGCGGACTAGCGGGAGCGGGTGAGCAGTTCTTC.

This chain links TRBV6-1 with TRBJ2-2; 9 nucleotides line up with TRBD1. Unmatched junction bases numbered 10, after V lost 5 bases and J lost 6 bases. There are 16 residues in the CDR3. Germline CDR1 is MNHNS and CDR2 is SASEGT. The CDR3 DNA reads TGTGCCAGCAGTACAAACAGGGGGCGCGATTCCGGGGAGCTGTTTTTT. Amino acid sequence: CASSTNRGRDSGELFF.

This clonotype was detected a few times. This chain uses TRBV5-1 with TRBJ2-1, with 7 bases identical to TRBD2. Germline loops: CDR1 SGHRS, CDR2 YFSETQ. CDR3 size: 16 residues. Losses at the gene ends were 4 bases for V and 4 bases for J; bases not matched to a gene: 11. CDR3 sequence (DNA): TGCGCCAGCAGCGATGCCGGGAGGACCCTGTACAATGAGCAGTTCTTC. Encoded protein: CASSDAGRTLYNEQFF.

This clonotype showed up just a few times. The chain has TRBV20-1 and TRBJ2-5; D gene unclear. Trimming removed 3 bases from V and 4 bases from J, with 9 bases in between. The germline gives CDR1 DFQATT, CDR2 SNEGSKA (reference sequence). There are 12 residues in the CDR3. The CDR3 reads CSARGITETQYF. CDR3 sequence (DNA): TGCAGTGCTAGGGGGATCACAGAGACCCAGTACTTC.

This clonotype showed up many times. The chain recombines TRBV5-1 with TRBJ2-7; 8 nucleotides line up with TRBD2. Germline V gene data show CDR1 as SGHRS and CDR2 as YFSETQ. The CDR3 extends over 13 amino acids. V shed 3 bases and J 4 bases; nucleotides not matched to a gene: 3. For the CDR3, the DNA is TGCGCCAGCAGCTCGACTAGCGATTACGAGCAGTACTTC. It codes for CASSSTSDYEQYF.

This clonotype occurred many times. V usage is TRBV18 and J usage is TRBJ1-3; tentative D call: TRBD1 (5 bases). Germline V gives CDR1 KGHSH, CDR2 LQKENI. The CDR3 is made up of 15 amino acids. Trimming pared 3 bases from V and 2 bases from J, leaving 11 bases between. For the CDR3, the DNA is TGTGCCAGCTCACCCGGGGCGGCCCCTGGAAACACCATATATTTT. Its protein product is CASSPGAAPGNTIYF.

The genes are TRBV7-8 and TRBJ2-5; 7 bases map to TRBD2. J gave up 4 bases and V 2 bases, and 7 bases lay outside the gene matches. The CDR3 loop spans 15 amino acids. CDR1 SGHVS and CDR2 FQNEAQ come from the germline V gene. The CDR3 reads CASSLYAGVRETQYF. The CDR3 DNA reads TGTGCCAGCAGCTTATACGCGGGAGTCCGAGAGACCCAGTACTTC.

In this sample, this clonotype turned up a few times. This sequence joins TRBV12-3 or TRBV12-4 and TRBJ1-4; the D is unclear. The CDR3 covers 13 residues. The V gene lost 6 bases and the J gene lost 8 bases, with 13 bases spanning the gap. CDR3 nucleotide sequence: TGTGCCAGCAGGTTGTCCGGGGTCGAAAAACTGTTTTTT. Amino acids: CASRLSGVEKLFF.

The V and J genes are TRBV4-1 and TRBJ1-1; D possibly corresponds to TRBD1 (5 bases). The CDR3 sequence is 18 residues long. Deletions cut 4 bases from V and 4 bases from J, with 25 bases between. Germline assignment: CDR1 MGHRA and CDR2 YSYEKL. CDR3 protein: CASSRNSGRIGSFTEAFF. The CDR3 region has the DNA TGCGCCAGCAGCCGGAATTCAGGGCGAATAGGGTCTTTCACTGAAGCTTTCTTT.

The sample holds a few counts of this clonotype. The chain employs TRBV5-5 and TRBJ2-5, with 9 bases identical to TRBD1. CDR3 length: 17 residues. Unmatched junction bases numbered 11, after V lost 0 bases and J lost 5 bases. The germline CDR1 and CDR2 sequences are SGHKS and YYEKEE (reference sequence). The CDR3 DNA is TGTGCCAGCAGCTTGGGGATTACAGGGGGCGTCTCGGAGACCCAGTACTTC. Amino acid sequence: CASSLGITGGVSETQYF.

This clonotype was detected a few times. The chain has TRBV28 and TRBJ1-2; 8 nucleotides align to TRBD1. The CDR3 has 16 residues. CDR1 is MDHEN, CDR2 SYDVKM, per germline. V gave up 1 base and J gave up 5 bases; unmatched junction bases: 9. CDR3 DNA sequence: TGTGCCAGCAGTTTATACGGCCAGGGGGCTGTTTATGGCTACACCTTC. Its protein product is CASSLYGQGAVYGYTF.

In its sample, this clonotype was seen many times. V gene TRBV12-5 combines with J gene TRBJ2-5; no definite D call. The V gene lost 1 base and the J gene lost 5 bases, with 8 bases spanning the gap. The germline V gene has CDR1 LGHNT and CDR2 FRNRAP. This CDR3 contains 13 residues. CDR3 bases: TGTGCTAGTGGTTTGGACAGTCGCGAGACCCAGTACTTC. Residues: CASGLDSRETQYF.

The chain carries TRBV28 and TRBJ2-7, with TRBD1 matching 7 bases. The V segment lost 5 bases and the J segment 3 bases; nucleotides outside the gene matches: 7. This CDR3 contains 14 residues. CDR1 and CDR2 (germline): MDHEN, SYDVKM. CDR3: CASSPDRTIYEQYF. CDR3 nucleotides: TGTGCCAGCAGTCCGGACAGGACCATCTACGAGCAGTACTTC. Full variable domain (remainder filled in from reference TRBV28 and TRBJ2-7): DVKVTQSSRYLVKRTGEKVFLECVQDMDHENMFWYRQDPGLGLRLIYFSYDVKMKEKGDIPEGYSVSREKKERFSLILESASTNQTSMYLCASSPDRTIYEQYFGPGTRLTVT.

This clonotype was seen repeatedly, ten times or more. This rearrangement joins TRBV7-2 to TRBJ2-5; D is ambiguous. The germline gives CDR1 SGHTA, CDR2 FQGNSA. Trimming cost V 0 bases and J 5 bases, with 13 bases left between them. The CDR3 consists of 15 residues. In DNA, the CDR3 is TGTGCCAGCAGCTTAGCCCACGGTGCAGCCGAGACCCAGTACTTC. It is translated as CASSLAHGAAETQYF. Drawing the rest from reference TRBV7-2 and TRBJ2-5, the complete variable domain is GAGVSQSPSNKVTEKGKDVELRCDPISGHTALYWYRQSLGQGLEFLIYFQGNSAPDKSGLPSDRFSAERTGGSVSTLTIQRTQQEDSAVYLCASSLAHGAAETQYFGPGTRLLVL.

This CDR3 reads CASSQDVAGTGGGYTF. In nucleotides, the CDR3 is TGTGCCAGCAGCCAAGATGTGGCAGGGACAGGAGGCGGCTACACCTTC. V usage is TRBV4-2 and J usage is TRBJ1-2; 8 nucleotides match TRBD1. The CDR3 spans 16 residues. The germline gives CDR1 LGHNA, CDR2 YNFKEQ. Trimming removed 0 bases from V and 8 bases from J; junction bases left unmatched: 11.

The V call is TRBV7-8, the J call TRBJ2-5; D gene ambiguous. CDR1 and CDR2 from the germline V gene are SGHVS and FQNEAQ. This CDR3 spans 12 amino acids. Trimming shortened V by 2 bases and J by 2 bases, and 3 bases separated the two germline ends. CDR3 sequence: CASSLWQETQYF. In DNA form, the CDR3 reads TGTGCCAGCAGCTTATGGCAAGAGACCCAGTACTTC.

The table lists this clonotype with a few counts. In DNA form, the CDR3 reads TGTGCCAGCAGCCCCGGAAGCAGGGGTCCAGGTCAGCCCCAGCATTTT. Amino acid sequence: CASSPGSRGPGQPQHF. The rearrangement joins TRBV5-8 to TRBJ1-5; a possible D gene is TRBD1 (6 bases). Trimming removed 4 bases at V and 6 bases at J, with 20 bases between. This CDR3 comprises 16 residues. Per the germline V gene, CDR1 is SGHTS and CDR2 is YDEGEE.

A few counts support this clonotype. Relative to the germline gene, one junction end is altered; a read error may explain this. This chain joins TRBV7-2 and TRBJ1-2; D is unresolved. The CDR3 spans 12 residues. CDR1 and CDR2 from the germline V gene are SGHTA and FQGNSA. CDR3 nucleotide sequence: TGTGCCAGCAGACATCTTTCGCGGCCTACCCTCTTC. Protein sequence: CASRHLSRPTLF.

This rearrangement joins TRBV5-1 to TRBJ2-3; no firm D call. Trimming stripped 0 bases from V and 6 bases from J, with 11 bases between. Germline V lookup: CDR1 SGHRS, CDR2 YFSETQ. The CDR3 totals 14 residues. This CDR3 is CASSLDGSSDTQYF. CDR3 DNA: TGCGCCAGCAGCTTGGATGGTTCTTCGGATACGCAGTATTTT. The complete variable domain, with remaining parts taken from reference TRBV5-1 and TRBJ2-3, reads KAGVTQTPRYLIKTRGQQVTLSCSPISGHRSVSWYQQTPGQGLQFLFEYFSETQRNKGNFPGRFSGRQFSNSRSEMNVSTLELGDSALYLCASSLDGSSDTQYFGPGTRLTVL.

This rearrangement joins TRBV5-6 to TRBJ1-5; 8 bases map to TRBD1. The CDR3 consists of 14 residues. CDR1 and CDR2 from the germline V gene are SGHDT and YYEEEE. V shed 2 bases, J shed 6 bases, and the junction held 4 bases outside the gene matches. CDR3 in amino acids: CASSFTGGLQPQHF. As DNA, the CDR3 is TGTGCCAGCAGCTTTACAGGGGGTCTTCAGCCCCAGCATTTT.

This clonotype was recorded a few times. The chain uses TRBV11-2 and TRBJ2-5, with a tentative D call TRBD2 (5 bases). Germline CDR1 SGHAT, CDR2 FQNNGV. Trimming shortened V by 5 bases and J by 4 bases, and 17 bases separated the two germline ends. The length of the CDR3 is 15 residues. The CDR3 sequence: CASSRQVGVGETQYF. In DNA, the CDR3 is TGTGCCAGCAGCCGTCAGGTCGGGGTGGGAGAGACCCAGTACTTC.

This clonotype has a handful of counts. The chain combines TRBV28 with TRBJ2-7, with D hard to call. Trimming left V 2 bases short and J 5 bases short, with 25 bases between. The CDR3 spans 18 residues. Germline V gives CDR1 MDHEN, CDR2 SYDVKM. CDR3 sequence: CASSLPPIINMDDDEQYF. DNA of the CDR3: TGTGCCAGCAGTTTACCCCCGATTATCAACATGGATGACGACGAGCAGTACTTC. Full variable domain (outside the CDR3, taken from reference TRBV28 and TRBJ2-7): DVKVTQSSRYLVKRTGEKVFLECVQDMDHENMFWYRQDPGLGLRLIYFSYDVKMKEKGDIPEGYSVSREKKERFSLILESASTNQTSMYLCASSLPPIINMDDDEQYFGPGTRLTVT.

This rearrangement joins TRBV6-5 to TRBJ2-5; D unresolved. CDR3 size: 14 residues. Trimming cost V 0 bases and J 4 bases, with 9 bases left between them. Germline loops: CDR1 MNHEY, CDR2 SVGAGI. The CDR3 here is CASSYSRSRETQYF. The CDR3 bases are TGTGCCAGCAGTTACTCGAGGTCGAGAGAGACCCAGTACTTC.

The chain joins TRBV29-1 to TRBJ1-2; D is unclear. The ends were cut back, 0 bases at V and 8 bases at J, with 13 bases in the middle. From germline, CDR1 is SQVTM and CDR2 ANQGSEA. The CDR3 runs to 13 residues. In nucleotides, the CDR3 is TGCAGCGTTGAAGACCCAGTGAGGGAAGGCTACACCTTC. This translates into CSVEDPVREGYTF.

This clonotype has a count of ten or more. This chain joins TRBV5-1 and TRBJ1-1; unclear D gene. This CDR3 has 15 amino acids. Trimming cost V 0 bases and J 1 base, with 10 bases left between them. Germline CDR1 SGHRS, CDR2 YFSETQ. In nucleotides, the CDR3 is TGCGCCAGCAGCTTGGAGGGCCGGGGGAACACTGAAGCTTTCTTT. This codes for CASSLEGRGNTEAFF. Based on the CDR3 plus reference TRBV5-1 and TRBJ1-1, the full variable domain is KAGVTQTPRYLIKTRGQQVTLSCSPISGHRSVSWYQQTPGQGLQFLFEYFSETQRNKGNFPGRFSGRQFSNSRSEMNVSTLELGDSALYLCASSLEGRGNTEAFFGQGTRLTVV.

The V call is TRBV6-2 or TRBV6-3, the J call TRBJ1-1; D not resolved. This CDR3 comprises 12 residues. V was cut by 6 bases and J by 5 bases, with 10 bases left in between. Germline assignment: CDR1 MNHEY and CDR2 SVGEGT. The CDR3 DNA follows: TGTGCCAGCAGAATAGGGATAACTGAAGCTTTCTTT. Translation: CASRIGITEAFF.

This clonotype came up a few times. CDR3 amino acids: CSVGGALAGAYNEQFF. The CDR3, as DNA: TGCAGCGTTGGGGGGGCACTAGCGGGGGCGTACAATGAGCAGTTCTTC. The gene calls are TRBV29-1 and TRBJ2-1, with 11 bases aligning to TRBD2. The CDR3 sequence is 16 residues long. V lost 4 bases to trimming and J lost 4 bases; unmatched junction nucleotides: 9. Germline assignment: CDR1 SQVTM and CDR2 ANQGSEA.